Listed below are T cell receptor beta chains from one sample, sequenced in a study of post-analysis software for immune sequencing data. TCRdb called the PCR reads again in MiXCR, with one record for every CDR3 protein. The data show about 430,000 distinct CDR3 sequences, roughly 38% seen once. The material sequenced was blood. The receptors derive from a girl aged 2-15 years with multiple sclerosis. The CDR3 runs from the conserved cysteine through the conserved F or W. D genes are given only for firm matches. Where a row states a size, it is once, few, many or the class of an expanded clone; other rows omit it.

J gene	D gene	clone size	CDR3 length	V gene	CDR3 protein	CDR3 DNA
TRBJ1-5	.	few	13	TRBV18	CASSPGTVEPQHF	TGTGCCAGCTCCCCAGGGACCGTGGAGCCCCAGCATTTT
TRBJ2-7	TRBD1	.	15	TRBV19	CASSIEAGQAYEQYF	TGTGCCAGTAGTATAGAAGCCGGACAGGCCTACGAGCAGTACTTC
TRBJ2-5	.	once	13	TRBV5-1	CASSPGTEQTQYF	TGCGCCAGCAGCCCCGGGACCGAACAAACCCAATACTTC
TRBJ1-2	.	.	15	TRBV4-1	CASSRMRLEGDGYTF	TGCGCCAGCAGCCGCATGAGGCTGGAGGGTGATGGCTACACCTTC
TRBJ2-7	TRBD1	.	15	TRBV5-5	CASSYGTGTFREQYF	TGTGCCAGCAGCTACGGGACAGGGACCTTTAGGGAGCAGTACTTC
TRBJ2-1	.	few	14	TRBV28	CASGRGSSYNEQFF	TGTGCCAGCGGCCGCGGCAGCTCCTACAATGAGCAGTTCTTC
TRBJ2-7	.	.	14	TRBV6-6	CASTENREAYEQYF	TGTGCCAGCACCGAAAACAGGGAGGCCTACGAGCAGTACTTC
TRBJ2-5	.	.	15	TRBV11-2	CASSVVGTGGETQYF	TGTGCCAGCAGCGTAGTCGGCACCGGCGGAGAGACCCAGTACTTC
TRBJ2-1	.	few	14	TRBV7-9	CASSTLHEGGEQFF	TGTGCCAGCAGCACCCTGCACGAAGGAGGTGAGCAGTTCTTC
TRBJ2-3	TRBD2	.	16	TRBV20-1	CSAHTRLAERTDTQYF	TGCAGTGCTCACACCCGACTAGCGGAGCGCACAGATACGCAGTATTTT
TRBJ2-5	TRBD1	once	15	TRBV11-2	CASSFWDRTQETQYF	TGTGCCAGCAGCTTTTGGGACAGAACGCAAGAGACCCAGTACTTC
TRBJ1-2	.	.	14	TRBV5-4	CASSLEALVSGYTF	TGTGCCAGCAGCTTAGAGGCTCTGGTCAGTGGCTACACCTTC
TRBJ2-1	.	.	14	TRBV6-2/TRBV6-3	CASSYRPGYNEQFF	TGTGCCAGCAGTTACAGACCGGGATACAATGAGCAGTTCTTC
TRBJ1-1	.	.	11	TRBV20-1	CSAPDRAEAFF	TGCAGTGCGCCGGACAGAGCTGAAGCTTTCTTT
TRBJ1-1	.	once	14	TRBV9	CASSPTFWSTEAFF	TGTGCCAGCAGCCCGACTTTCTGGAGTACTGAAGCTTTCTTT
TRBJ2-7	.	few	15	TRBV6-5	CASSNQRRLPYEQYF	TGTGCCAGCAGTAACCAACGACGCCTCCCCTACGAGCAGTACTTC
TRBJ1-2	TRBD1	few	13	TRBV10-3	CATNPGQGYGYTF	TGTGCCACTAATCCGGGACAGGGGTATGGCTACACCTTC
TRBJ1-2	.	.	15	TRBV7-9	CASLPPGAGAYGYTF	TGTGCCAGCCTCCCGCCAGGGGCGGGAGCATATGGCTACACCTTC
TRBJ1-2	.	few	13	TRBV2	CASRIVDSYGYTF	TGTGCCAGCAGAATCGTAGACAGCTATGGCTACACCTTC
TRBJ2-1	.	few	14	TRBV29-1	CSVEREARHNEQFF	TGCAGCGTTGAAAGGGAGGCGCGCCACAATGAGCAGTTCTTC
TRBJ2-7	TRBD2	.	14	TRBV7-9	CASSPGLGVNEQYF	TGTGCCAGCAGCCCAGGACTAGGCGTTAACGAGCAGTACTTC
TRBJ1-5	.	.	14	TRBV6-1	CASAKTDSNQPQHF	TGTGCCAGCGCCAAGACAGACTCCAATCAGCCCCAGCATTTT
TRBJ1-5	TRBD1	.	16	TRBV24-1	CATSDPGQGSNQPQHF	TGTGCCACCAGTGATCCGGGACAGGGGTCCAATCAGCCCCAGCATTTT
TRBJ2-1	.	few	13	TRBV12-3/TRBV12-4	CASSPSRGNEQFF	TGTGCCAGCAGCCCTTCCCGGGGCAATGAGCAGTTCTTC
TRBJ2-7	.	.	14	TRBV28	CASSLGDTTYEQYF	TGTGCCAGCAGTTTAGGGGACACGACCTACGAGCAGTACTTC
TRBJ2-7	.	few	12	TRBV10-3	CAIMGTTYEQYF	TGTGCCATCATGGGGACCACCTACGAGCAGTACTTC
TRBJ1-2	.	.	14	TRBV28	CASSVGGINYGYTF	TGTGCCAGCAGTGTCGGCGGAATTAACTATGGCTACACCTTC
TRBJ2-1	TRBD1	.	12	TRBV29-1	CSVHLTGNEQFF	TGCAGCGTTCATTTGACAGGGAATGAGCAGTTCTTC
TRBJ2-1	TRBD2	.	18	TRBV20-1	CSASSNSSGGHSYNEQFF	TGCAGTGCTAGCTCCAACTCTAGCGGGGGGCACTCCTACAATGAGCAGTTCTTC
TRBJ2-7	.	many	11	TRBV10-3	CAISGGGEQYF	TGTGCCATCAGTGGTGGTGGCGAGCAGTACTTC
TRBJ2-7	TRBD2	.	16	TRBV7-2	CASSLWSSGSSYEQYF	TGTGCCAGCAGCTTATGGAGTAGCGGGAGCTCCTACGAGCAGTACTTC
TRBJ2-1	.	.	16	TRBV9	CASSVAWRGGPNEQFF	TGTGCCAGCAGCGTAGCTTGGAGGGGGGGGCCCAATGAGCAGTTCTTC
TRBJ2-3	TRBD2	.	17	TRBV7-8	CASSLERGTSGADTQYF	TGTGCCAGCAGCTTAGAAAGGGGGACTAGCGGGGCAGATACGCAGTATTTT
TRBJ2-3	.	.	16	TRBV4-1	CASSQGEARDTDTQYF	TGCGCCAGCAGCCAGGGTGAAGCGAGAGACACAGATACGCAGTATTTT
TRBJ2-4	TRBD2	.	19	TRBV20-1	CSARGGLAGSQIAKNIQYF	TGCAGTGCTAGAGGAGGACTAGCGGGAAGTCAAATAGCCAAAAACATTCAGTACTTC
TRBJ2-7	TRBD2	.	14	TRBV6-2/TRBV6-3	CASWETSGYYEQYF	TGTGCCAGCTGGGAGACTAGCGGCTACTACGAGCAGTACTTC
TRBJ2-1	TRBD1	.	22	TRBV5-1	CASSLGFYFGTGGAGRYNEQFF	TGCGCCAGCAGCTTGGGGTTTTACTTTGGGACAGGGGGCGCCGGGCGCTACAACGAGCAGTTCTTC
TRBJ2-3	TRBD2	few	14	TRBV12-3/TRBV12-4	CASSSGGAVDTQYF	TGTGCCAGCAGCAGCGGGGGGGCCGTAGATACGCAGTATTTT
TRBJ2-5	.	few	20	TRBV5-1	CASSFDAASTEPWNQETQYF	TGCGCCAGCAGCTTCGACGCCGCTTCGACAGAACCTTGGAACCAAGAGACCCAGTACTTC
TRBJ2-3	.	.	13	TRBV7-2	CASSFSPQDTQYF	TGTGCCAGCAGCTTTTCCCCTCAGGATACGCAGTATTTT
TRBJ2-1	TRBD2	.	16	TRBV7-2	CASSFRWASGRDGQFF	TGTGCCAGCAGCTTCCGGTGGGCTAGCGGGAGGGACGGGCAGTTCTTC
TRBJ1-2	TRBD1	.	14	TRBV6-5	CASSWGQGTYGYTF	TGTGCCAGCAGTTGGGGACAGGGGACCTATGGCTACACCTTC
TRBJ2-5	.	.	15	TRBV4-3	CASSQDWGARETQYF	TGCGCCAGCAGCCAAGATTGGGGGGCGAGAGAGACCCAGTACTTC
TRBJ2-7	TRBD2	few	17	TRBV12-3/TRBV12-4	CASSFSASGRALYEQYF	TGTGCCAGCAGTTTCAGCGCTAGCGGGAGGGCCTTGTACGAGCAGTACTTC
TRBJ2-7	.	.	15	TRBV7-6	CASSLALCQIYEQYF	TGTGCCAGCAGCTTAGCGCTCTGCCAGATCTACGAGCAGTACTTC
TRBJ1-4	TRBD1	few	14	TRBV18	CASSPGQGSEKLFF	TGTGCCAGCTCACCCGGACAGGGATCTGAAAAACTGTTTTTT
TRBJ2-5	TRBD2	few	16	TRBV2	CASSTYSGGGQETQYF	TGTGCCAGCAGTACCTATAGCGGGGGGGGCCAAGAGACCCAGTACTTC
TRBJ2-1	.	few	14	TRBV20-1	CSATRSSSYNEQFF	TGCAGTGCCACTCGAAGCTCCTCCTACAATGAGCAGTTCTTC
TRBJ2-7	TRBD1	few	13	TRBV12-3/TRBV12-4	CASSPRTGTEQYF	TGTGCCAGCAGTCCAAGGACAGGGACCGAGCAGTACTTC
TRBJ2-5	TRBD1	.	16	TRBV5-1	CASSLEGGRLQETQYF	TGCGCCAGCAGCTTGGAAGGGGGCAGACTCCAAGAGACCCAGTACTTC
TRBJ2-7	.	.	12	TRBV7-8	CASSSDPRGQYF	TGTGCCAGCAGCTCGGACCCCCGGGGGCAGTACTTC
TRBJ1-5	TRBD1	.	13	TRBV20-1	CSAPQGVGQPQHF	TGCAGTGCTCCGCAGGGGGTCGGTCAGCCCCAGCATTTT
TRBJ2-1	.	.	13	TRBV6-5	CASRPGLYNEQFF	TGTGCCAGCAGACCGGGACTCTACAATGAGCAGTTCTTC
TRBJ1-6	.	.	16	TRBV6-5	CASSYSRLLQNSPLHF	TGTGCCAGCAGTTACTCCCGCTTGCTGCAAAATTCACCCCTCCACTTT
TRBJ2-3	TRBD2	.	15	TRBV12-3/TRBV12-4	CASSWPSGGADTQYF	TGTGCCAGCAGTTGGCCTAGCGGGGGGGCAGATACGCAGTATTTT
TRBJ1-4	.	once	14	TRBV12-3/TRBV12-4	CASSLRQGTEKLFF	TGTGCCAGCAGTTTACGGCAGGGAACTGAAAAACTGTTTTTT
TRBJ1-4	TRBD1	few	15	TRBV6-5	CASSPDAGGDEKLFF	TGTGCCAGCAGTCCTGACGCAGGGGGCGATGAAAAACTGTTTTTT
TRBJ2-7	TRBD2	.	14	TRBV10-3	CAISPTSGRYEQYF	TGTGCCATCAGCCCGACTAGCGGGAGATACGAGCAGTACTTC
TRBJ2-7	TRBD2	.	13	TRBV12-3/TRBV12-4	CASKAGGPDEQYF	TGTGCCAGCAAAGCGGGGGGGCCCGACGAGCAGTACTTC
TRBJ2-1	.	few	13	TRBV20-1	CSAHSGYYNEQFF	TGCAGTGCCCATAGCGGATACTACAATGAGCAGTTCTTC